The 8 T cell receptor beta chains below all came from one sample that was sequenced in a study of cytomegalovirus exposure and HLA in healthy donors. The PCR was carried out with 60 Vbeta primers and 13 Jbeta primers. Here immunoSEQ multiplex PCR was the method, and the copy in TCRdb shows in-frame clones only, minus some. The sample contains almost 200,000 clones, approximately 85% of which appear only once. Sequencing used PBMCs. The source is a woman in her forties or fifties in good health and CMV-seronegative.

The chain links TRBV5-4 to TRBJ2-1; 12 bases map to TRBD2. This CDR3 region has 19 residues. J was trimmed by 0 bases and V by 0 bases; bases with no gene match: 7. Germline-derived CDR1 and CDR2 are SGHNT and YYREEE (reference sequence). The CDR3 reads CASSLALGLAGPSYNEQFF. CDR3 in DNA: TGTGCCAGCAGCTTGGCTTTGGGACTAGCGGGTCCCTCCTACAATGAGCAGTTCTTC.

This clone was recorded once. The chain combines TRBV4-1 with TRBJ2-2, with TRBD2 identical over 9 bases. The CDR3 is 15 residues long. The germline gives CDR1 MGHRA, CDR2 YSYEKL. V gave up 3 bases and J gave up 4 bases; unmatched junction bases: 3. CDR3 nucleotides: TGCGCCAGCAGCCACGGCGGGAGGGCCACCGGGGAGCTGTTTTTT. This sequence encodes CASSHGGRATGELFF.

This clone occurred a few times. The chain links TRBV7-6 to TRBJ1-2, with 9 bases that match TRBD1. The CDR3 runs 17 residues. The V gene end was trimmed by 5 bases and the J gene end by 4 bases; junction bases not matched to a gene: 14. Germline assignment: CDR1 SGHVS and CDR2 FNYEAQ. CDR3 DNA sequence: TGTGCCAGCAGCCGCGGACAGGGGAGGGAGGGGGGCTATGGCTACACCTTC. This translates into CASSRGQGREGGYGYTF.

This clone has just a few counts. The chain has TRBV25-1 and TRBJ2-7; 8 bases line up with TRBD2. Germline V CDR1 and CDR2: MGHDK, SYGVNS. The junction had 0 bases not matched to a gene; V was cut back by 4 bases and J by 7 bases. The CDR3 covers 11 residues. CDR3 bases: TGTGCCAGCAGTGCGGGAGGGGAGCAGTACTTC. Residues: CASSAGGEQYF.

The rearrangement uses TRBV6-1 and TRBJ1-3; 9 positions match TRBD1. CDR3 length: 14 amino acids. The junction had 9 bases not matched to a gene; V was cut back by 11 bases and J by 4 bases. The germline gives CDR1 MNHNS, CDR2 SASEGT. CDR3: CAVRTGVGGNTIYF. The CDR3, as DNA: TGTGCCGTCCGGACAGGGGTGGGAGGAAACACCATATATTTT.

V gene TRBV15 combines with J gene TRBJ2-4, with 11 nucleotides matching TRBD1. The length of the CDR3 is 14 residues. J was trimmed by 14 bases and V by 4 bases; bases with no gene match: 10. Per the germline V gene, CDR1 is LNHNV and CDR2 is YYDKDF (reference sequence). CDR3 coding DNA: TGTGCCACCAGCACAGGACAGGGGGCGGTTAAGAAGTACTTC. Its protein product is CATSTGQGAVKKYF.

This sequence joins TRBV6-5 and TRBJ2-1; D possibly corresponds to TRBD2 (5 bases). V lost 5 bases, J lost 7 bases, and 15 bases lay in between. CDR1 and CDR2 (germline): MNHEY, SVGAGI. This CDR3 spans 14 amino acids. The CDR3 loop is CASSGRGRVNEQFF. DNA of the CDR3: TGTGCCAGCAGTGGCCGGGGTCGGGTAAATGAGCAGTTCTTC.

The V call is TRBV4-1, the J call TRBJ2-7, with 11 positions matching TRBD2. CDR1 is MGHRA and CDR2 is YSYEKL in the germline V gene. This CDR3 has 16 amino acids. The junction had 10 bases not matched to a gene; V was cut back by 3 bases and J by 6 bases. Here the CDR3 reads CASSQYTSGSPSEQYF. In nucleotides, the CDR3 is TGCGCCAGCAGCCAGTATACTAGCGGGAGTCCTTCCGAGCAGTACTTC.